The rows below give T cell receptor beta chains drawn from one sample of a study of cytomegalovirus exposure and HLA in healthy donors. Generated by immunoSEQ multiplex PCR, the TCRdb table keeps only in-frame clones and is missing some. Among roughly 150,000 clones listed, approximately 79% were seen once. Sequencing was done on a sample of PBMCs. Receptors originate from a male donor in good health and CMV-seronegative. Both conserved end residues are part of each CDR3. The D gene is left open where the match is weak. Size tells how often a clone was seen (once, few, many) or the class of an expanded clone, and some rows leave it out.

j_call	clone_size	d_call	v_call	cdr3_nt	cdr3_aa
TRBJ2-7	-	-	TRBV5-1	TGCGCCAGCAGCTTTGGAGTTCAGGGTCACGAGCAGTACTTC	CASSFGVQGHEQYF
TRBJ2-2	-	-	TRBV27	TGTGGTGTCAGGGCCAACACCGGGGAGCTGTTTTTT	CGVRANTGELFF
TRBJ2-3	-	-	TRBV4-1	TGCGCCAGCAGCCGCGGGGTCCTTCGTGACGATACGCAGTATTTT	CASSRGVLRDDTQYF
TRBJ2-7	few	TRBD1	TRBV19	TGTGCCAGTAGCGCTGGGACAGGGGGCTACGAGCAGTACTTC	CASSAGTGGYEQYF
TRBJ2-7	few	TRBD2	TRBV10-3	TGTGCCTCAGGGACTAGCGGACGTTACGAGCAGTACTTC	CASGTSGRYEQYF
TRBJ1-5	-	-	TRBV5-1	TGCGCCAGCAGCTTGGCGGGGTTGGATCAGCCCCAGCATTTT	CASSLAGLDQPQHF
TRBJ1-2	-	TRBD1	TRBV6-1	TGTGCCAGCAGTAGGGACAGGGAGGGATACGGCTACACCTTC	CASSRDREGYGYTF
TRBJ1-4	few	-	TRBV6-6	TGTGCCAGCAGTCAACCGGGGAGGGCCTCTAATGAAAAACTGTTTTTT	CASSQPGRASNEKLFF
TRBJ1-5	-	TRBD1	TRBV2	TGTGCCAGCACCCTCTTGGGACAGGGGGCGTCTCAGCCCCAGCATTTT	CASTLLGQGASQPQHF
TRBJ1-1	-	TRBD1	TRBV9	TGTGCCAGCAGCGTACGACAGGGGCTGAACACTGAAGCTTTCTTT	CASSVRQGLNTEAFF